This T cell receptor (beta chain) was profiled in a study of OX40 agonist ivuxolimab in advanced cancers. Study-wide results and limits: With doses of 0.1-3.0 mg/kg, partial responders showed among the lowest clonal expansion. At 0.1 to 3.0 mg/kg, clonal expansion of CD4+ and CD8+ blood T cells had occurred by week 6. Expanded peripheral T-cell antigen specificity went undetermined.

V was shortened by 1 base and J by 3 bases, with 10 bases between the two germline ends. CDR3 length: 16 residues. The germline CDR1 and CDR2 sequences are LGHNA and YNFKEQ. Repertoires were generated with immunoSEQ multiplex PCR, while TCRdb's copy carries only in-frame clones and drops some. This table holds tens of thousands of clones, approximately 90% found once. Notes on this clone: No antigen is known for it.

This material consisted of CD4+ or CD8+ T cells sorted from blood, taken in a trial of the OX40 agonist ivuxolimab. The TCR sequence derives from an adult with an advanced solid tumor such as melanoma, head and neck, liver or kidney cancer. The chain carries TRBV4-2 and TRBJ2-6; D remains unclear. CDR3: CASSQGTGSGANVLTF. CDR3 coding DNA: TGTGCCAGCAGCCAAGGAACGGGTAGTGGGGCCAACGTCCTGACTTTC.